The 13 T cell receptor beta chains below all came from one sample that was sequenced in a study of shared clonotypes between healthy human individuals. The table came from immunoSEQ multiplex PCR; TCRdb's copy has only in-frame clones and leaves some out. The table lists about 2.2 million clones, over 85% of them singletons. The naive CD8 subset, CD45RO-negative cells positively selected for CCR7, excluded terminally differentiated effector memory CD45RA+ cells. The sequenced sample was naive CD8+ T cells from PBMCs. The source of these receptors is a man aged 18 to 30 in good health. Some clones in this sample may be carry-over from other donors' samples.

J is TRBJ2-3 and V is TRBV28, with 8 bases that match TRBD2. The CDR3 is 16 residues long. Germline V gene lookup returns CDR1 MDHEN and CDR2 SYDVKM. V lost 2 bases and J lost 2; bases outside the gene matches: 6. The DNA of the CDR3 is TGTGCCAGCAGTTTAGGGGCTAGCGGGTTCACAGATACGCAGTATTTT. Translated: CASSLGASGFTDTQYF.

The chain uses TRBV27 and TRBJ1-2, with 7 bases matching TRBD1. The CDR3 has 14 residues. Looked up from germline, CDR1 is MNHEY and CDR2 is SMNVEV (reference sequence). Trimming cost V 6 bases and J 0 bases; bases outside gene matches: 4. CDR3 in amino acids: CASREQGTNYGYTF. The CDR3 nucleotides read TGTGCCAGCAGGGAACAGGGGACTAACTATGGCTACACCTTC.

The CDR3 DNA is TGCGCCAGCAGCCCGGCTAGCGGCTCCTACGAGCAGTACTTC. Translating it yields CASSPASGSYEQYF. The genes are TRBV4-3 and TRBJ2-7; 7 nucleotides align to TRBD2. The germline V gene has CDR1 LGHNA and CDR2 YSLEER. The trim removed 4 bases at V and 0 bases at J, leaving 3 bases unmatched. This CDR3 spans 14 amino acids.

On this clone: Other DNA variants within this sample encode the same CDR3. The chain recombines TRBV5-6 with TRBJ2-1, with no clear D. The V end was cut by 1 base, the J end by 7 bases, with 3 bases between. Germline-derived CDR1 and CDR2 are SGHDT and YYEEEE. CDR3 length: 11 amino acids. In DNA, the CDR3 is TGTGCCAGCAGCTTGAGTAATGAGCAGTTCTTC. Protein product: CASSLSNEQFF. Using reference TRBV5-6 and TRBJ2-1 for the parts outside the CDR3, the full variable domain is DAGVTQSPTHLIKTRGQQVTLRCSPKSGHDTVSWYQQALGQGPQFIFQYYEEEERQRGNFPDRFSGHQFPNYSSELNVNALLLGDSALYLCASSLSNEQFFGPGTRLTVL.

The chain has TRBV28 and TRBJ2-1; 7 nucleotides line up with TRBD2. CDR3 size: 13 residues. The J segment lost 9 bases and the V segment lost 3 bases, leaving 5 bases of the junction unmatched. Germline-derived CDR1 and CDR2 are MDHEN and SYDVKM. The CDR3 here is CASSFRVAGEQFF. The DNA of the CDR3 is TGTGCCAGCAGTTTCAGGGTAGCGGGTGAGCAGTTCTTC.

The chain recombines TRBV7-6 with TRBJ2-2; the D gene is possibly TRBD1 (6 bases). The CDR3 consists of 15 residues. Germline loops: CDR1 SGHVS, CDR2 FNYEAQ. Deletions cut 7 bases from V and 1 base from J, with 13 bases between. The CDR3 region is CASKRQELNTGELFF. In DNA form, the CDR3 reads TGTGCCAGCAAACGACAGGAGTTGAACACCGGGGAGCTGTTTTTT.

This sequence joins TRBV7-9 and TRBJ2-7; TRBD1 matches 9 bases. Germline CDR1 and CDR2: SEHNR and FQNEAQ (reference sequence). The CDR3 runs to 14 residues. V trimming: 2 bases; J trimming: 7 bases; junction bases outside the gene matches: 6. The DNA for the CDR3 is TGTGCCAGCAGCTTATCACAGGGGGCAAGGGAGCAGTACTTC. It specifies CASSLSQGAREQYF.

The chain employs TRBV7-2 and TRBJ2-2, with D perhaps matching TRBD1 (6 bases). Germline V gene data show CDR1 as SGHTA and CDR2 as FQGNSA. Trimming cost V 2 bases and J 4 bases, with 14 bases left between them. This CDR3 is 16 amino acids long. DNA of the CDR3: TGTGCCAGCAGCTTAAGGGGCCCACAGGGCACCGGGGAGCTGTTTTTT. Its protein product is CASSLRGPQGTGELFF.

A single count supports this clone. The genes are TRBV29-1 and TRBJ1-1; no clear D gene. V was cut by 3 bases and J by 1 base, with 12 bases left in between. Germline CDR1 and CDR2: SQVTM and ANQGSEA. There are 14 residues in the CDR3. The CDR3: CSVEEGRRNTEAFF. Written as DNA, the CDR3 is TGCAGCGTTGAGGAGGGCAGGCGGAACACTGAAGCTTTCTTT.

V and J are TRBV5-1 and TRBJ2-2; D unresolved. The V gene lost 0 bases and the J gene lost 9 bases, with 9 bases spanning the gap. The CDR3 has 13 amino acids. CDR1 and CDR2 (germline): SGHRS, YFSETQ. CDR3 amino acids: CASSLETRRELFF. DNA of the CDR3: TGCGCCAGCAGCTTGGAGACCAGAAGGGAGCTGTTTTTT. The full variable domain, rest sourced from reference TRBV5-1 and TRBJ2-2, is KAGVTQTPRYLIKTRGQQVTLSCSPISGHRSVSWYQQTPGQGLQFLFEYFSETQRNKGNFPGRFSGRQFSNSRSEMNVSTLELGDSALYLCASSLETRRELFFGEGSRLTVL.

The chain carries TRBV5-6 and TRBJ1-1, with a possible D match to TRBD1 (5 bases). Trimming shortened V by 1 base and J by 2 bases, and 15 bases separated the two germline ends. Germline lookup yields CDR1 SGHDT and CDR2 YYEEEE. The CDR3 loop spans 16 amino acids. In nucleotides, the CDR3 is TGTGCCAGCAGCTTGTTTCGGGACCAACCAAACACTGAAGCTTTCTTT. Its protein product is CASSLFRDQPNTEAFF. Complete variable domain (other parts from reference TRBV5-6 and TRBJ1-1): DAGVTQSPTHLIKTRGQQVTLRCSPKSGHDTVSWYQQALGQGPQFIFQYYEEEERQRGNFPDRFSGHQFPNYSSELNVNALLLGDSALYLCASSLFRDQPNTEAFFGQGTRLTVV.

On this clone: Other nucleotide sequences from this sample produce the same CDR3. The chain links TRBV11-2 to TRBJ2-7, with a possible D match to TRBD1 (5 bases). The V end was cut by 1 base, the J end by 4 bases, with 8 bases between. CDR1 is SGHAT, CDR2 FQNNGV, per germline. This CDR3 contains 13 residues. The CDR3 DNA sequence: TGTGCCAGCAGCTTAGGGACACGTTACGAGCAGTACTTC. It specifies CASSLGTRYEQYF.

V gene TRBV28 combines with J gene TRBJ1-2; D is perhaps TRBD1 (6 bases). V lost 3 bases, J lost 2 bases, and 13 bases lay in between. The CDR3 is 15 amino acids. Germline lookup yields CDR1 MDHEN and CDR2 SYDVKM. The CDR3 nucleotides read TGTGCCAGCAGTTTCAAGAGACAGGCAAACTATGGCTACACCTTC. It translates to CASSFKRQANYGYTF.